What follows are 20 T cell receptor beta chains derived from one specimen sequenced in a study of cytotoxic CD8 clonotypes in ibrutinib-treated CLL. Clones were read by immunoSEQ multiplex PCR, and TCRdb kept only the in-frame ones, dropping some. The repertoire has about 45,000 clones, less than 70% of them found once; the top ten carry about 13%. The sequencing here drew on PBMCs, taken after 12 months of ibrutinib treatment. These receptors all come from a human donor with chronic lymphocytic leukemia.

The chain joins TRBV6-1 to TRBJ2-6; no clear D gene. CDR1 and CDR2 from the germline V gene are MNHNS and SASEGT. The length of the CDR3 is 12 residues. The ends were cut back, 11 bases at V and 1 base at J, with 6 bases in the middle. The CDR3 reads CAGQSGANVLTF. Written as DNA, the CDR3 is TGTGCCGGGCAATCTGGGGCCAACGTCCTGACTTTC.

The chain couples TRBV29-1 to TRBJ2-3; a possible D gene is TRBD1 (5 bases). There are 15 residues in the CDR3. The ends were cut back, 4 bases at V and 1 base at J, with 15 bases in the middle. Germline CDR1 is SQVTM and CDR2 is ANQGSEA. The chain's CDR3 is CSVVARVYGTDTQYF. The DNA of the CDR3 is TGCAGCGTTGTAGCCAGGGTGTATGGCACAGATACGCAGTATTTT.

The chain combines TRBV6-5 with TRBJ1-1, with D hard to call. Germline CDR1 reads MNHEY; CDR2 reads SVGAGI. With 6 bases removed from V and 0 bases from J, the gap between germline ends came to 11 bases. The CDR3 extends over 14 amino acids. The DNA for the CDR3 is TGTGCCAGCAGGACTCACGGTATGAACACTGAAGCTTTCTTT. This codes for CASRTHGMNTEAFF.

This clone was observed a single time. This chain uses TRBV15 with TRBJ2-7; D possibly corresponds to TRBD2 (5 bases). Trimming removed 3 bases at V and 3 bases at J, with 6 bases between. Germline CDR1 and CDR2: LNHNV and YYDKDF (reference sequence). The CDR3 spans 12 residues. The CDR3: CATSREDYEQYF. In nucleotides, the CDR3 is TGTGCCACCAGCAGGGAGGACTACGAGCAGTACTTC.

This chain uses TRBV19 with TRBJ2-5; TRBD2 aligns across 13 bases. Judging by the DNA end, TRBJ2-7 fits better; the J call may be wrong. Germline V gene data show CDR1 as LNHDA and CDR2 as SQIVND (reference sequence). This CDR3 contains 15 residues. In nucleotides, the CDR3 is TGTGCCAGCGCTACTAGCGGGGGGGCCCTCTACGAGCAGTACTTC. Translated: CASATSGGALYEQYF.

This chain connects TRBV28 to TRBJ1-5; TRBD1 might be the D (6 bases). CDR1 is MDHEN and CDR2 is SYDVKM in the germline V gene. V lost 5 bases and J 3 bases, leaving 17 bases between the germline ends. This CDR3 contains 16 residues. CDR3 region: CASSVDRDKFNQPQHF. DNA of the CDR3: TGTGCCAGCAGTGTTGACCGGGACAAATTCAATCAGCCCCAGCATTTT.

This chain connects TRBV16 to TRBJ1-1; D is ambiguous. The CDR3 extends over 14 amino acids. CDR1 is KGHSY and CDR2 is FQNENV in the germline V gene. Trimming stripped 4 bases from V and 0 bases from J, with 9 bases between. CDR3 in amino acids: CASSPVVLNTEAFF. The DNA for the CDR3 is TGTGCCAGCAGCCCCGTCGTGCTGAACACTGAAGCTTTCTTT.

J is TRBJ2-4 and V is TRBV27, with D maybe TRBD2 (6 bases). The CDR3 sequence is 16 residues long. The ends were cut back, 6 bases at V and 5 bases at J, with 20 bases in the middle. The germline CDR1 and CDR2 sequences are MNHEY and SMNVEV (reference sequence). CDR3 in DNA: TGTGCCAGCAGCACCATCGCGGGGAGCCCTCAAAACATTCAGTACTTC. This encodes CASSTIAGSPQNIQYF.

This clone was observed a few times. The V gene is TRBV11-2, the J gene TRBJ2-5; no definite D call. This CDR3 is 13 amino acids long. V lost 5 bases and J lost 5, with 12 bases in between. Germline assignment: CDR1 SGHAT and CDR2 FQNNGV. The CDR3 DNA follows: TGTGCCAGCAGCGTACCCCGGTGGGAGACCCAGTACTTC. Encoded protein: CASSVPRWETQYF.

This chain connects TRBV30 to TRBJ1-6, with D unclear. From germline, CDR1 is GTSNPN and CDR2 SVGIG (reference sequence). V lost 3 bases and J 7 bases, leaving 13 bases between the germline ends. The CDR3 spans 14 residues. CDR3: CAWRVGSGNSPLHF. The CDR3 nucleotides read TGTGCCTGGAGGGTGGGCAGTGGGAATTCACCCCTCCACTTT.

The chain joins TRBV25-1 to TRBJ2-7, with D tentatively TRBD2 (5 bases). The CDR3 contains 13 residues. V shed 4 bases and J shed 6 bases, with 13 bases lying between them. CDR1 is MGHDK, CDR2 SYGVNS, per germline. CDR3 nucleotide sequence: TGTGCCAGCAGTGCACAACTAGTTTCCGAGCAGTACTTC. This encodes CASSAQLVSEQYF.

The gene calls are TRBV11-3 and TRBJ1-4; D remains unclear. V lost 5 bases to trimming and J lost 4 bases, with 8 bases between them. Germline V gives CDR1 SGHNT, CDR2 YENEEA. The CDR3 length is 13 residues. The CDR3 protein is CASSKDGNEKLFF. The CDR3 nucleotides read TGTGCCAGCAGCAAGGACGGTAATGAAAAACTGTTTTTT.

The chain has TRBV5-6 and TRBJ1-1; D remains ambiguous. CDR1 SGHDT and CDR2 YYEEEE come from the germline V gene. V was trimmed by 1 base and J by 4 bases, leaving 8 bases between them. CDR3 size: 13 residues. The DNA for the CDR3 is TGTGCCAGCAGCTTGAGGGAGGGCACTGAAGCTTTCTTT. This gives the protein CASSLREGTEAFF.

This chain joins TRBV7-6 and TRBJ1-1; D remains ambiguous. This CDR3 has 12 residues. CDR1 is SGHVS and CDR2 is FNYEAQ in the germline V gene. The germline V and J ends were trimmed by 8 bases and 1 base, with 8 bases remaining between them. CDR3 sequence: CASSRGNTEAFF. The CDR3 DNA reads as TGTGCCAGCTCGCGGGGGAACACTGAAGCTTTCTTT.

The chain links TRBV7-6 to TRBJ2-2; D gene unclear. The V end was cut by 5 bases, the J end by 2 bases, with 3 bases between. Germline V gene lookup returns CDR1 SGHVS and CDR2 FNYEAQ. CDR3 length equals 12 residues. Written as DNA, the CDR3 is TGTGCCAGCAGCCCTAACACCGGGGAGCTGTTTTTT. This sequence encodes CASSPNTGELFF. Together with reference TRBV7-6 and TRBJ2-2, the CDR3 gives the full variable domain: GAGVSQSPRYKVTKRGQDVALRCDPISGHVSLYWYRQALGQGPEFLTYFNYEAQQDKSGLPNDRFSAERPEGSISTLTIQRTEQRDSAMYRCASSPNTGELFFGEGSRLTVL.

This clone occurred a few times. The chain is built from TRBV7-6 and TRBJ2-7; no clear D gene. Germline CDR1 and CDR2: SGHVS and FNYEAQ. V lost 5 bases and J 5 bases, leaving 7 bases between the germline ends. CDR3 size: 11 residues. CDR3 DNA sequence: TGTGCCAGCAGCCCCAATAACGAGCAGTACTTC. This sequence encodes CASSPNNEQYF.

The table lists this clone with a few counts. The CDR3 nucleotides are TGTGCCAGCAGCTCAGACAGGGGGTACAATGAGCAGTTCTTC. It yields the protein CASSSDRGYNEQFF. This chain joins TRBV7-9 and TRBJ2-1; 9 nucleotides align to TRBD1. The V and J ends lost 4 bases and 4 bases, in that order; junction bases with no gene match: 2. The CDR3 has 14 amino acids. CDR1 and CDR2 (germline): SEHNR, FQNEAQ (reference sequence). Variable domain in full (rest from reference TRBV7-9 and TRBJ2-1): DTGVSQNPRHKITKRGQNVTFRCDPISEHNRLYWYRQTLGQGPEFLTYFQNEAQLEKSRLLSDRFSAERPKGSFSTLEIQRTEQGDSAMYLCASSSDRGYNEQFFGPGTRLTVL.

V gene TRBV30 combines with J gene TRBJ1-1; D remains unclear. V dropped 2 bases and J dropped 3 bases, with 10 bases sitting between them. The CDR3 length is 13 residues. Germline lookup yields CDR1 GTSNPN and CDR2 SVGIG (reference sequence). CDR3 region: CAWSKRRDTEAFF. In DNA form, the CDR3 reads TGTGCCTGGAGTAAAAGGCGAGACACTGAAGCTTTCTTT. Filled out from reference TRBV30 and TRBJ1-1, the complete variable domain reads SQTIHQWPATLVQPVGSPLSLECTVEGTSNPNLYWYRQAAGRGLQLLFYSVGIGQISSEVPQNLSASRPQDRQFILSSKKLLLSDSGFYLCAWSKRRDTEAFFGQGTRLTVV.

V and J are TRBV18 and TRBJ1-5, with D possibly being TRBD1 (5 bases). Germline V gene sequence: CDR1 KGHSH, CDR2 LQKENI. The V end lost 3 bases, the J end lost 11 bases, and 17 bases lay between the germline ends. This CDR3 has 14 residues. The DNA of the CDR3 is TGTGCCAGCTCACCTGCGGGCCAGGGTTGGGCCCAGCATTTT. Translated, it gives CASSPAGQGWAQHF.

The CDR3 nucleotides are TGTGCCAGCAGCTTAGACAGGGGGGTTAACTATGGCTACACCTTC. Amino acid sequence: CASSLDRGVNYGYTF. The rearrangement links TRBV5-4 to TRBJ1-2; 9 bases match TRBD1. The trim removed 2 bases at V and 1 base at J, leaving 3 bases unmatched. The CDR3 spans 15 residues. Germline V gene sequence: CDR1 SGHNT, CDR2 YYREEE (reference sequence).